This entry lists 5 T cell receptor beta chains sequenced from one sample in a study of PD-1 blockade in classical Hodgkin lymphoma. The protocol was immunoSEQ multiplex PCR, while the TCRdb copy is restricted to in-frame clones and leaves out a portion. The sample consists of about 50,000 clones, roughly 80% of them appearing once. Time point described: cycle 4 day 1 (C4D1), after 6 weeks of nivolumab. Every single patient, without exception, relapsed after autologous stem cell transplantation, and brentuximab vedotin exposure varied. The sequences come from peripheral blood mononuclear cells (PBMCs), collected before the fourth cycle of nivolumab. These receptors all come from a human donor with classical Hodgkin lymphoma.

The chain joins TRBV29-1 to TRBJ2-3, with 9 bases aligning to TRBD1. CDR3 length: 15 residues. V lost 5 bases to trimming and J lost 2 bases; unmatched junction nucleotides: 8. CDR1 is SQVTM, CDR2 ANQGSEA, per germline. In DNA form, the CDR3 reads TGCAGCGTTAATACTGGACAGGGGAACACAGATACGCAGTATTTT. This encodes CSVNTGQGNTDTQYF.

The chain carries TRBV27 and TRBJ1-5; 7 bases are a match to TRBD1. Germline lookup yields CDR1 MNHEY and CDR2 SMNVEV (reference sequence). V shed 4 bases, J shed 9 bases, and the junction held 6 bases outside the gene matches. This CDR3 is built from 13 residues. CDR3 nucleotide sequence: TGTGCCAGCAGTTCTACAGGGGAATGGCCCCAGCATTTT. Translation: CASSSTGEWPQHF.

The genes are TRBV11-2 and TRBJ2-1; 9 nucleotides match TRBD2. This CDR3 has 16 amino acids. Germline loops: CDR1 SGHAT, CDR2 FQNNGV. The V segment lost 0 bases and the J segment 8 bases; nucleotides outside the gene matches: 8. The CDR3 protein is CASSLDLSGSNDEQFF. DNA of the CDR3: TGTGCCAGCAGCTTAGATCTTAGCGGGAGTAACGATGAGCAGTTCTTC.

The gene calls are TRBV29-1 and TRBJ2-1; D may be TRBD2 (6 bases). Germline CDR1 SQVTM, CDR2 ANQGSEA. Trimming took 6 bases from V and 0 from J, leaving 12 bases between them. The CDR3 extends over 14 amino acids. This chain's CDR3 is CSVRPTSSYNEQFF. The CDR3 DNA reads TGCAGCGTACGACCGACTAGCTCCTACAATGAGCAGTTCTTC.

Only a few counts were recorded for this clone. This rearrangement joins TRBV6-6 to TRBJ1-1, with unresolved D. Trimming removed 5 bases at V and 2 bases at J, with 12 bases between. The CDR3 runs to 14 residues. The germline gives CDR1 MNHNY, CDR2 SVGAGI (reference sequence). The CDR3 nucleotides read TGTGCCAGCAGTCCTCGACCCTTTAACACTGAAGCTTTCTTT. Encoded protein: CASSPRPFNTEAFF.